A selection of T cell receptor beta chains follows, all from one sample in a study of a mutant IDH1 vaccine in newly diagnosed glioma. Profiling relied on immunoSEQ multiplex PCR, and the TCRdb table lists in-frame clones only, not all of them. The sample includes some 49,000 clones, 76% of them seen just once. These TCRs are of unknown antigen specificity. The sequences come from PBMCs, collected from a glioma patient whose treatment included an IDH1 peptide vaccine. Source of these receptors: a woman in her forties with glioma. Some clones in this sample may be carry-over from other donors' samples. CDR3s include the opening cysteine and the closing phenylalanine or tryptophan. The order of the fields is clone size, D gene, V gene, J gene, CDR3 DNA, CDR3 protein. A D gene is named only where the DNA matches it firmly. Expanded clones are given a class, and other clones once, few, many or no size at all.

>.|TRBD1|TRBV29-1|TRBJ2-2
TGCAGCGTGCCTCGGACAGGGAGCACCGGGGAGCTGTTTTTT
CSVPRTGSTGELFF
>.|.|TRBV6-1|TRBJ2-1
TGTGCCAGCAGCCCGAGAGGGGTCAATGAGCAGTTCTTC
CASSPRGVNEQFF
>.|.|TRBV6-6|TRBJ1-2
TGTGCCAGCAGTTACGAATGGGACCTCGGGGGCTACACCTTC
CASSYEWDLGGYTF
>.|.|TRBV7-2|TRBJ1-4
TGTGCCAGCAGCTTAGGGGTAGGGAAGGGGAAACTGTTTTTT
CASSLGVGKGKLFF
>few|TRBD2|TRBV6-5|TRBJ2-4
TGTGCCAGCAGCCCCGGGGGGGCCGGGGAAAACATTCAGTACTTC
CASSPGGAGENIQYF
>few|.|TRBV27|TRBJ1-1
TGTGCCAGCAGTATAAACAGCAACACTGAAGCTTTCTTT
CASSINSNTEAFF
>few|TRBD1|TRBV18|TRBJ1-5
TGTGCCAGCTCACTTGGGGGACAGGCGAATCAGCCCCAGCATTTT
CASSLGGQANQPQHF
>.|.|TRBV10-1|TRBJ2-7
TGCGCCAGCAGTGGGGACCGGAGGGGCCAGCAGTACTTC
CASSGDRRGQQYF
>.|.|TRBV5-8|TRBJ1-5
TGTGCCAGCAGCTTAATCCGTGGGACGGCCCTCAATCAGCCCCAGCATTTT
CASSLIRGTALNQPQHF
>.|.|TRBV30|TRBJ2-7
TGTGCCTGGAGTGCACCTGACAGCGGACTCTACGAGCAGTACTTC
CAWSAPDSGLYEQYF
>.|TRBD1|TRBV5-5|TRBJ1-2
TGTGCCAGCAGCGTGAGGGACAGTTCCTACTATGGCTACACCTTC
CASSVRDSSYYGYTF
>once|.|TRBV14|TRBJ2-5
TGTGCCAGCAGCCAACGACGGGAAATCCAAGAGACCCAGTACTTC
CASSQRREIQETQYF
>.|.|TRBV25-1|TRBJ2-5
TGTGCCTTAGTCAGCACCCAGTACTTC
CALVSTQYF
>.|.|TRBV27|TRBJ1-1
TGTGCCAGCAGCTCCTGGAAGGGGATGAACACTGAAGCTTTCTTT
CASSSWKGMNTEAFF
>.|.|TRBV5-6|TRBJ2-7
TGTGCCAGCAGCCCGCTAGCGACCCGGGCCTACGAGCAGTACTTC
CASSPLATRAYEQYF
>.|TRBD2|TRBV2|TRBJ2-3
TGTGCCAGCAGTGAATCTACGGGGGGGGTAGATACGCAGTATTTT
CASSESTGGVDTQYF
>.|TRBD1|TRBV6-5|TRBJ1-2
TGTGCCAGCAGTTACGTGGACAGGGGATGGAAGGGCTACACCTTC
CASSYVDRGWKGYTF
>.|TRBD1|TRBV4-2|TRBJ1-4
TGTGCCAGCAGCCGGACAGGGGGAGGGCTACCAACTAATGAAAAACTGTTTTTT
CASSRTGGGLPTNEKLFF
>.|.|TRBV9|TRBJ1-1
TGTGCCAGCAGCCCCCCTAAGGGTTTGAACACTGAAGCTTTCTTT
CASSPPKGLNTEAFF
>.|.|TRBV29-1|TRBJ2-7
TGCAGCGTTGGGGGGGGGCCCTACGAGCAGTACTTC
CSVGGGPYEQYF
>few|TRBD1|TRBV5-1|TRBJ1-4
TGCGCCAGCAGCACTGGACAGGGTTGGACTAATGAAAAACTGTTTTTT
CASSTGQGWTNEKLFF
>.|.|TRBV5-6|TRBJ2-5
TGTGCCAGCAGGTATTTGGAGACCCAGTACTTC
CASRYLETQYF
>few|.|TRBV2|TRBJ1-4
TGTGCCAGCAGTGTCACAGCGGTAATGACGGAACTGTTTTTT
CASSVTAVMTELFF
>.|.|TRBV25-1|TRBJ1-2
TGTGCCGTGGCCGAGACCGAGGGCTACACCTTC
CAVAETEGYTF
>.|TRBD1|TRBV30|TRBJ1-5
TGTGCCTGGAGTCTCGGACAGGGGGCTTCCACAAGCAATCAGCCCCAGCATTTT
CAWSLGQGASTSNQPQHF
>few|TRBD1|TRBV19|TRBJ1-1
TGTGCCAGTAGTATAAGGGGGCCGAACACTGAAGCTTTCTTT
CASSIRGPNTEAFF
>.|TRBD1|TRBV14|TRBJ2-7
TGTGCCAGCAGCCTCCGGGACAGGGGTTACGAGCAGTACTTC
CASSLRDRGYEQYF
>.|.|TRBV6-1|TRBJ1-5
TGTGCCAGCAGTGAAGCGAGTACAGGGTGGCGGCCCCAGCATTTT
CASSEASTGWRPQHF
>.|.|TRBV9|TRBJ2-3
TGTGCCAGCAGCGTAGCTGACGGGGAATCAGATACGCAGTATTTT
CASSVADGESDTQYF
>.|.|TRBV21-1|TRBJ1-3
TGTGCCAGCAGCCGGACTATCCCAAAAATCGGGGTCTGTGGAAACACCATATATTTT
CASSRTIPKIGVCGNTIYF
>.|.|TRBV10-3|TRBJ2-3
TGTGCCACCTCGACAGGTACAGATACGCAGTATTTT
CATSTGTDTQYF
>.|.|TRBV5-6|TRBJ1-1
TGTGCCAGCAGCTTGGGACTGGCAGGAGCTTTCTTT
CASSLGLAGAFF
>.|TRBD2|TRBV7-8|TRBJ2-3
TGTGCCAGCAGGCCGACTAGCGGATCCACAGATACGCAGTATTTT
CASRPTSGSTDTQYF
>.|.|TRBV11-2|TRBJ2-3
TGTGCCAGCAGCCAGAGGGCGGATACGCAGTATTTT
CASSQRADTQYF
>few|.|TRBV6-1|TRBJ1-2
TGTGCCAGCAGTGAAGATAGAGGCAGTGGTTATGGCTACACCTTC
CASSEDRGSGYGYTF
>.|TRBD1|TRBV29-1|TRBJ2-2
TGCAGCGTACCAGGGGGTCGCTCCGGGGAGCTGTTTTTT
CSVPGGRSGELFF
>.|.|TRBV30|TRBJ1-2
TGTGCCTGGAGTGTTGGGGAATGGGGGTATGGCTACACCTTC
CAWSVGEWGYGYTF
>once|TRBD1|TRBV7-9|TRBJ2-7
TGTGCCAGCAGCAGCCGGGACAGGGGGCAGGAGCAGTACTTC
CASSSRDRGQEQYF
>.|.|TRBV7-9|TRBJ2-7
TGTGCCAGCAGCTCTGCTGTGACAGGCGCCTACGAGCAGTACTTC
CASSSAVTGAYEQYF
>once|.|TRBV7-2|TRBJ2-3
TGTGCCAGCAGCTTATCCTCGGGGTCCAATACAGATACGCAGTATTTT
CASSLSSGSNTDTQYF
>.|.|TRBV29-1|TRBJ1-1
TGCAGCGTTGTCGGGAGACTGAACACTGAAGCTTTCTTT
CSVVGRLNTEAFF
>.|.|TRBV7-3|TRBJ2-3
TGTGCCAGCAGCTTAAGAGGCACGGTGCCCACAGATACGCAGTATTTT
CASSLRGTVPTDTQYF
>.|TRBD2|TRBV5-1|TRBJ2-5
TGCGCCAGCAGCCGGACTAGCGGGGGGGTGGAGACCCAGTACTTC
CASSRTSGGVETQYF
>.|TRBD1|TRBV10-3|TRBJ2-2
TGTGCCACCGCCCCAGGGGGGAACACCGGGGAGCTGTTTTTT
CATAPGGNTGELFF
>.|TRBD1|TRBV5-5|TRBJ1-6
TGTGCCAGCAGCTCCGGGACAGGCAATAATTCACCCCTCCACTTT
CASSSGTGNNSPLHF
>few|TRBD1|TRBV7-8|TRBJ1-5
TGTGCCAGCAGCTTCGGGACAGTGAATAGCAATCAGCCCCAGCATTTT
CASSFGTVNSNQPQHF
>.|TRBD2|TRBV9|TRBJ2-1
TGTGCCAGCAGCGCTAGCGGGGGGTTCTACAATGAGCAGTTCTTC
CASSASGGFYNEQFF
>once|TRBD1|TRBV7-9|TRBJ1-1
TGTGCCAGCAGAACAGGGGTGGACACTGAAGCTTTCTTT
CASRTGVDTEAFF
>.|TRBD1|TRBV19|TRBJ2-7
TGTGCCAGTTCTAGTGGCGAGGGGGCGCGCGAGCAGTACTTC
CASSSGEGAREQYF